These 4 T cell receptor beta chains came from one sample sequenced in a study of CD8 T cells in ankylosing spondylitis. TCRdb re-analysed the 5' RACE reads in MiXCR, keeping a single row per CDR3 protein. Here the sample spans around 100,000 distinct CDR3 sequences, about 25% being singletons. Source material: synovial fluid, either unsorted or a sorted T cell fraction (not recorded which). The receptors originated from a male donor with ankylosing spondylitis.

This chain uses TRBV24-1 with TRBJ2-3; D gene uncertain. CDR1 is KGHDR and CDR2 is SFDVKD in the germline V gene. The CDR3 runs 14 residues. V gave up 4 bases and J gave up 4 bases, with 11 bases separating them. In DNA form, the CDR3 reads TGTGCCACCAGTGAAGACCCCCGACCAGATACGCAGTATTTT. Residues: CATSEDPRPDTQYF.

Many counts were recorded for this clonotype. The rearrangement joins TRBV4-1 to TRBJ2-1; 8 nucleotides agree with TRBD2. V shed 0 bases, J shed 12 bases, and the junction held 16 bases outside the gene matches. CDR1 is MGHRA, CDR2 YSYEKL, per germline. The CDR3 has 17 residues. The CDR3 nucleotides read TGCGCCAGCAGCCAAGATCTGGCTAGCGGGTGGGGTTGGGGGCAGTTCTTC. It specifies CASSQDLASGWGWGQFF.

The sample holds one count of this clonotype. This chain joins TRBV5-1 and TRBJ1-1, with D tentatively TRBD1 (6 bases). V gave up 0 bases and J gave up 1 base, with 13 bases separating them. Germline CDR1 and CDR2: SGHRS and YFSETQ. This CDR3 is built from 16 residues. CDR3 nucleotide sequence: TGCGCCAGCAGCTTGGGGGCAGGGGACTGGAACACTGAAGCTTTCTTT. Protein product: CASSLGAGDWNTEAFF.

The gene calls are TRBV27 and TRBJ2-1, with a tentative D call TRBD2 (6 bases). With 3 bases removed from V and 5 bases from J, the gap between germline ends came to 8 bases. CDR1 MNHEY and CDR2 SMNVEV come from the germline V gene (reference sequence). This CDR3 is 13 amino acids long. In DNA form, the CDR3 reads TGTGCCAGCAGTTTCTGGAGGGACAATGAGCAGTTCTTC. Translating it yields CASSFWRDNEQFF.